A selection of T cell receptor beta chains follows, all from one sample in a study of blood T cell repertoires in COVID-19. Assay: immunoSEQ multiplex PCR; the TCRdb copy retains only in-frame clones and omits some. The sample gives 200,000 to 250,000 clones, 85% to 90% of which show up once; approximately 2.8% is in the top ten. Sequencing used PBMCs or T cells enriched from blood (not recorded which). The source of these receptors is a woman aged 45-65 years in a cohort exposed to, infected with or recovered from COVID-19 (not recorded which). Each CDR3 is given with its conserved first and last residue. The D gene is left open where the match is weak. Only part of the rows carry a size: once, few, many, or a class if the clone is expanded.

j_call: TRBJ2-5; d_call: TRBD2; clone_size: .; v_call: TRBV7-2; cdr3_nt: TGTGCCAGCAGCTTAGGGGCGGGCGGGGGACAAGAGACCCAGTACTTC; cdr3_aa: CASSLGAGGGQETQYF
j_call: TRBJ1-5; d_call: .; clone_size: .; v_call: TRBV24-1; cdr3_nt: TGTGCCACACAGGGAGGCAATCAGCCCCAGCATTTT; cdr3_aa: CATQGGNQPQHF
j_call: TRBJ2-7; d_call: TRBD1; clone_size: .; v_call: TRBV24-1; cdr3_nt: TGTGCCACCAGTGAATCCGGGACAGGGAGGCAAGTGCAGTACTTC; cdr3_aa: CATSESGTGRQVQYF
j_call: TRBJ1-2; d_call: TRBD1; clone_size: .; v_call: TRBV6-5; cdr3_nt: TGTGCCAGCAGTCCAACAGGGGGCTCCGGCTATGGCTACACCTTC; cdr3_aa: CASSPTGGSGYGYTF
j_call: TRBJ2-5; d_call: TRBD1; clone_size: .; v_call: TRBV2; cdr3_nt: TGTGCCAGCACTTTGGACAGGGGGGAGACCCAGTACTTC; cdr3_aa: CASTLDRGETQYF
j_call: TRBJ2-3; d_call: TRBD2; clone_size: few; v_call: TRBV6-2/TRBV6-3; cdr3_nt: TGTGCCAGCAGTTACTCGACTAGCCCAGATACGCAGTATTTT; cdr3_aa: CASSYSTSPDTQYF
j_call: TRBJ1-4; d_call: .; clone_size: .; v_call: TRBV4-3; cdr3_nt: TGCGCCAGCAGCCAAGAAAGGGGGTTGCATAATGAAAAACTGTTTTTT; cdr3_aa: CASSQERGLHNEKLFF
j_call: TRBJ1-2; d_call: .; clone_size: .; v_call: TRBV5-6; cdr3_nt: TGTGCCAGCAGCCTCACTATGGGTGGGGGCCACACCTTC; cdr3_aa: CASSLTMGGGHTF
j_call: TRBJ2-1; d_call: .; clone_size: .; v_call: TRBV25-1; cdr3_nt: TGTGCCAGCAGTGACCTCGCCGGGACACCAAATTTCAATGAGCAGTTCTTC; cdr3_aa: CASSDLAGTPNFNEQFF
j_call: TRBJ2-5; d_call: .; clone_size: .; v_call: TRBV9; cdr3_nt: TGTGCCAGCAATAGGGAGTTACAAGAGACCCAGTACTTC; cdr3_aa: CASNRELQETQYF
j_call: TRBJ2-3; d_call: TRBD1; clone_size: once; v_call: TRBV19; cdr3_nt: TGTGCCAGTAGTGGGACAGGCACCACAGATACGCAGTATTTT; cdr3_aa: CASSGTGTTDTQYF
j_call: TRBJ2-2; d_call: TRBD2; clone_size: .; v_call: TRBV3-1/TRBV3-2; cdr3_nt: TGTGCCAGCAGACAAGAAGCGGGGGATACCGGGGAGCTGTTTTTT; cdr3_aa: CASRQEAGDTGELFF
j_call: TRBJ1-5; d_call: .; clone_size: .; v_call: TRBV30; cdr3_nt: TGTGCCTGGAGTGTGGGAGTCAATCAGCCCCAGCATTTT; cdr3_aa: CAWSVGVNQPQHF
j_call: TRBJ1-4; d_call: .; clone_size: .; v_call: TRBV27; cdr3_nt: TGTGCCAGCAATCAAAATTGGGGAGTAGATGAAAAACTGTTTTTT; cdr3_aa: CASNQNWGVDEKLFF
j_call: TRBJ2-3; d_call: TRBD2; clone_size: .; v_call: TRBV9; cdr3_nt: TGTGCCAGCAGCGTAGCAGGGACTAGCGGGGCCACAGATACGCAGTATTTT; cdr3_aa: CASSVAGTSGATDTQYF
j_call: TRBJ1-3; d_call: .; clone_size: .; v_call: TRBV7-8; cdr3_nt: TGTGCCTCAAACCTCGGGGGACTTGGAAACACCATATATTTT; cdr3_aa: CASNLGGLGNTIYF
j_call: TRBJ1-2; d_call: .; clone_size: .; v_call: TRBV28; cdr3_nt: TGTGCCAGTCTCACGGAGGGTGCATATGGCTACACCTTC; cdr3_aa: CASLTEGAYGYTF